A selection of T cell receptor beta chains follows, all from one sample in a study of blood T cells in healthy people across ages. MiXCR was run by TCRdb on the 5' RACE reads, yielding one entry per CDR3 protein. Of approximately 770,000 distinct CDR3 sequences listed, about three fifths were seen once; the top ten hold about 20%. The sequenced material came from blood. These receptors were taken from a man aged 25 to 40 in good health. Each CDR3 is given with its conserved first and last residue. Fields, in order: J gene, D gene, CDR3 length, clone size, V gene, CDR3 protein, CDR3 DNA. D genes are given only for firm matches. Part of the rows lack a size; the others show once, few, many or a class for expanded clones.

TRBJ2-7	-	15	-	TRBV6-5	CASSGLARSSYEQYF	TGTGCCAGCAGTGGGCTAGCGAGGAGCTCCTACGAGCAGTACTTC
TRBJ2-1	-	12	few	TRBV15	CATRDSHNEQFF	TGTGCCACCAGGGACAGCCACAATGAGCAGTTCTTC
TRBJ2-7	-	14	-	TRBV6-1	CASTSGRSGGEQYF	TGTGCCAGCACTTCCGGACGGTCAGGTGGGGAGCAGTACTTC
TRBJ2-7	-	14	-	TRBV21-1	CASSKPGTGDEQYF	TGTGCCAGCAGCAAACCCGGGACAGGGGACGAGCAGTACTTC
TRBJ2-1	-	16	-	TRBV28	CASRDRDTPSDNEQFF	TGTGCCAGCAGGGACCGGGATACCCCCTCGGACAATGAGCAGTTCTTC
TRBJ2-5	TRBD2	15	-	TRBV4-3	CASSQAPDSLREQYF	TGCGCCAGCAGCCAAGCCCCGGACTCGTTGCGGGAGCAGTACTTC
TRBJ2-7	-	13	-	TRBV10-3	CAIKNRLSYEQYF	TGTGCCATCAAAAACAGGCTCTCCTACGAGCAGTACTTC
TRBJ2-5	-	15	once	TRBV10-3	CAVSDPGTPQETQYF	TGTGCCGTCAGTGACCCCGGGACTCCGCAAGAGACCCAGTACTTC
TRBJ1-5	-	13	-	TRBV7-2	CASSLAARGPQHF	TGTGCCAGCAGCTTAGCGGCCCGGGGGCCCCAGCATTTT
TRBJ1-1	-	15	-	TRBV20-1	CSARVDIVKNTEAFF	TGCAGTGCTAGGGTGGACATAGTTAAGAACACTGAAGCTTTCTTT
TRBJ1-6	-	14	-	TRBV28	CASNSDRATSPLHF	TGTGCCAGCAACTCCGATCGAGCAACTTCACCCCTCCACTTT
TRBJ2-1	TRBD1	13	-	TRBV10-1	CASSESGTGRQFF	TGCGCCAGCAGTGAGTCGGGGACAGGTCGGCAGTTCTTC
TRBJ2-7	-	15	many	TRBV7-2	CASSLAVDVGAEQYF	TGTGCCAGCAGCTTAGCGGTGGATGTTGGGGCAGAGCAGTACTTC
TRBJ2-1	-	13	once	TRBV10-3	CAVSGYQSGEQFF	TGTGCCGTCAGTGGGTATCAGTCCGGTGAGCAGTTCTTC
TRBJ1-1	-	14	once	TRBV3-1	CASSQINGAGDAFF	TGTGCCAGCAGCCAAATAAATGGGGCCGGGGATGCTTTCTTT
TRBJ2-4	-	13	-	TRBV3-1	CASSQDRAPIQYF	TGTGCCAGCAGCCAAGACAGGGCACCCATTCAGTACTTC
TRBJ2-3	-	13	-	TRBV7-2	CASRPTSFDTQYF	TGTGCCAGCAGACCCACTAGTTTTGATACGCAGTATTTT
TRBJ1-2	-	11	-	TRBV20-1	CSAPGVYGYTF	TGCAGTGCCCCGGGTGTCTATGGCTACACCTTC
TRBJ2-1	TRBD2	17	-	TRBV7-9	CASSLARASGSGNEQFF	TGTGCCAGCAGCTTAGCGCGAGCTAGCGGGAGTGGAAATGAGCAGTTCTTC
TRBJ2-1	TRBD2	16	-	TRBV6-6	CASTLTSGGTNNEQFF	TGTGCCAGCACCTTGACTAGCGGGGGGACGAACAATGAGCAGTTCTTC
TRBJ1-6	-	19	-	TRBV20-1	CSASDGTMPGRKYNSPLHF	TGCAGTGCTAGTGATGGTACGATGCCAGGGAGAAAGTATAATTCACCCCTCCACTTT
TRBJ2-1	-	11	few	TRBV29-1	CSVTEGLEQFF	TGCAGCGTTACCGAGGGCTTGGAGCAGTTCTTC
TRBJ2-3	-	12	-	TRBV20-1	CSASPGTDTQYF	TGCAGTGCTAGTCCAGGCACAGATACGCAGTATTTT
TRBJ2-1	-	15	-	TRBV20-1	CSARERPSSYNEQFF	TGCAGTGCTAGAGAGCGCCCCAGCTCCTACAATGAGCAGTTCTTC
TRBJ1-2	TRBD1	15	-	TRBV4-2	CASSQIRQGANGYTF	TGTGCCAGCAGCCAGATTAGACAGGGGGCGAATGGCTACACCTTC
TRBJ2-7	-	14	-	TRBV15	CATSREGDPYEQYF	TGTGCCACCAGCAGGGAAGGGGACCCCTACGAGCAGTACTTC
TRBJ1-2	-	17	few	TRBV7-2	CASSPSWGLSGAMGYTF	TGTGCCAGCAGCCCCTCTTGGGGCCTGAGCGGAGCAATGGGCTACACCTTC
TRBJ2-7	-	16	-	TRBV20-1	CSAQSGGGWSSYEQYF	TGCAGTGCGCAAAGTGGGGGGGGCTGGAGCTCCTACGAGCAGTACTTC
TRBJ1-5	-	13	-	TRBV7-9	CASSLGIGQPQHF	TGTGCCAGCAGCTTAGGGATCGGTCAGCCCCAGCATTTT
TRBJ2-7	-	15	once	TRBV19	CASSMAQGWKGEQYF	TGTGCCAGTAGTATGGCTCAGGGATGGAAGGGCGAGCAGTACTTC
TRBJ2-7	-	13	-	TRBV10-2	CASSDNGPYEQYF	TGCGCCAGCAGTGATAACGGTCCATACGAGCAGTACTTC
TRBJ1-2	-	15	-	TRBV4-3	CASSQDLGGLFSYTF	TGCGCCAGCAGCCAAGATCTTGGGGGGCTCTTTAGCTACACCTTC
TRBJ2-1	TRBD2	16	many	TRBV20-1	CSAMSVVGGIYNEQFF	TGCAGTGCTATGTCAGTAGTGGGAGGGATCTACAATGAGCAGTTCTTC
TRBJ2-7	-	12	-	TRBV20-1	CSARGYAPEQYF	TGCAGTGCTAGGGGGTACGCCCCCGAGCAGTACTTC
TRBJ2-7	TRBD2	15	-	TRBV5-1	CASSQRTSVRNEQYF	TGCGCCAGCAGCCAACGGACTAGTGTCAGGAATGAGCAGTACTTC
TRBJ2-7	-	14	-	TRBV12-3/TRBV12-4	CASSPDSSTYEQYF	TGTGCCAGCAGTCCAGACAGCTCTACCTACGAGCAGTACTTC
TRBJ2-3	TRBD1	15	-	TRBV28	CASSRQGRSADTQYF	TGTGCCAGCAGTCGACAGGGTCGGAGCGCAGATACGCAGTATTTT
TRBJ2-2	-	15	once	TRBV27	CASGAGGAVTGELFF	TGTGCTAGCGGGGCAGGGGGCGCCGTCACCGGGGAGCTGTTTTTT
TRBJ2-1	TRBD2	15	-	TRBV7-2	CASSVGLAGDDEQFF	TGTGCCAGCAGCGTAGGACTAGCGGGGGACGATGAGCAGTTCTTC
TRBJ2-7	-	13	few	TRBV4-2	CASSHSLDYEQYF	TGTGCCAGCAGCCACTCACTAGACTACGAGCAGTACTTC